This T cell receptor beta chain was recorded in a study of blood T cell repertoires in COVID-19. In the study overall: Nucleic acid was either cDNA or gDNA, and it came from T cells, B-cell-depleted T cells, or PBMCs.

Data came from immunoSEQ multiplex PCR; TCRdb stores just in-frame clones and leaves some out. The sample has about 180,000 clones, about 85% seen once. The sequenced sample consisted of peripheral blood. This TCR was recovered from a person aged 65-85 years with COVID-19, enrolled during active disease.

CDR3 coding DNA: TGCGCCAGCAGCTTGGGGTCCACCGAGGCCCAGTACTTC. Translation: CASSLGSTEAQYF. The rearrangement uses TRBV5-1 and TRBJ2-5; D unresolved. CDR3 size: 13 residues. Germline V gene data show CDR1 as SGHRS and CDR2 as YFSETQ. V dropped 0 bases and J dropped 9 bases, with 12 bases sitting between them.